Listed below are T cell receptor beta chains from one sample, sequenced in a study of blood T cell repertoires in COVID-19. The table came from immunoSEQ multiplex PCR; TCRdb's copy has only in-frame clones and leaves some out. The sample carries roughly 160,000 clones, roughly 90% recorded once. The sequenced sample consisted of peripheral blood. The receptor set was obtained from a man in his fifties with acute or convalescent COVID-19. Each CDR3 is given with its conserved first and last residue. The D gene is left open where the match is weak. Where a row states a size, it is once, few, many or the class of an expanded clone; other rows omit it.

J gene: TRBJ2-5
D gene: NA
V gene: TRBV30
clone size: NA
CDR3 DNA: TGTGCCTGGAGTGCCTGGAGAGAAGAGACCCAGTACTTC
CDR3 protein: CAWSAWREETQYF

J gene: TRBJ2-2
D gene: TRBD2
V gene: TRBV11-2
clone size: NA
CDR3 DNA: TGTGCCAGCAGTGCCGGGACTAGCGGGAGGGCCGGCACCGGGGAGCTGTTTTTT
CDR3 protein: CASSAGTSGRAGTGELFF

J gene: TRBJ2-3
D gene: TRBD2
V gene: TRBV7-9
clone size: NA
CDR3 DNA: TGTGCCAGCAGCCTATCGGGGGGGCATGCAGATACGCAGTATTTT
CDR3 protein: CASSLSGGHADTQYF

J gene: TRBJ2-3
D gene: TRBD1
V gene: TRBV7-3
clone size: NA
CDR3 DNA: TGTGCCAGCAGCTTGCTTGGGCAGGGGGCAGATACGCAGTATTTT
CDR3 protein: CASSLLGQGADTQYF

J gene: TRBJ1-5
D gene: NA
V gene: TRBV18
clone size: few
CDR3 DNA: TGTGCCAGCTCAGTAACCGGGACAACCGATCAGCCCCAGCATTTT
CDR3 protein: CASSVTGTTDQPQHF

J gene: TRBJ2-5
D gene: TRBD1
V gene: TRBV6-5
clone size: NA
CDR3 DNA: TGTGCCAGCAGAGGGACAGCCCAAGAGACCCAGTACTTC
CDR3 protein: CASRGTAQETQYF

J gene: TRBJ2-1
D gene: NA
V gene: TRBV11-2
clone size: NA
CDR3 DNA: TGTGCCAGCAGCTTAGACACAGGAGCCTACAATGAGCAGTTCTTC
CDR3 protein: CASSLDTGAYNEQFF

J gene: TRBJ2-7
D gene: NA
V gene: TRBV27
clone size: NA
CDR3 DNA: TGTGCCAGTGCGGGGGGACAGACCTACGAGCAGTACTTC
CDR3 protein: CASAGGQTYEQYF

J gene: TRBJ1-3
D gene: NA
V gene: TRBV19
clone size: NA
CDR3 DNA: TGTGCCAGTAAATGGTCAGGGAGGTACTTCTCTGGAAACACCATATATTTT
CDR3 protein: CASKWSGRYFSGNTIYF

J gene: TRBJ2-3
D gene: NA
V gene: TRBV18
clone size: NA
CDR3 DNA: TGTGCCAGCTCACCAGGGACACAAAGAATAGACACGCAGTATTTT
CDR3 protein: CASSPGTQRIDTQYF

J gene: TRBJ1-2
D gene: NA
V gene: TRBV7-6
clone size: NA
CDR3 DNA: TGTGCCAGCAGCCCCCTCCTCAACGGTCAGGGCTATGGCTACACCTTC
CDR3 protein: CASSPLLNGQGYGYTF

J gene: TRBJ1-6
D gene: NA
V gene: TRBV6-2/TRBV6-3
clone size: NA
CDR3 DNA: TGTGCCAGCAGCCCCAACAGGGAGCTTGAGCCCCTCCACTTT
CDR3 protein: CASSPNRELEPLHF

J gene: TRBJ1-5
D gene: NA
V gene: TRBV12-5
clone size: NA
CDR3 DNA: TGTGCTAGTGGTTCCTATCGACAGAGCAATCAGCCCCAGCATTTT
CDR3 protein: CASGSYRQSNQPQHF

J gene: TRBJ1-5
D gene: NA
V gene: TRBV27
clone size: NA
CDR3 DNA: TGTGCCAGCAGTTTAGGTCAGTCCTATCAGCCCCAGCATTTT
CDR3 protein: CASSLGQSYQPQHF

J gene: TRBJ2-5
D gene: NA
V gene: TRBV5-8
clone size: NA
CDR3 DNA: TGTGCCAGCAGCTTCGCGGCCGTTTTCCAAGAGACCCAGTACTTC
CDR3 protein: CASSFAAVFQETQYF

J gene: TRBJ2-5
D gene: TRBD1
V gene: TRBV6-5
clone size: many
CDR3 DNA: TGTGCCAGCAGGGGACAGGGGTTAGAGACCCAGTACTTC
CDR3 protein: CASRGQGLETQYF

J gene: TRBJ2-3
D gene: TRBD1
V gene: TRBV7-6
clone size: NA
CDR3 DNA: TGTGCCAGCAGCTTAGGCAGTTTCGGGACAGGGTACACAGATACGCAGTATTTT
CDR3 protein: CASSLGSFGTGYTDTQYF

J gene: TRBJ2-1
D gene: TRBD1
V gene: TRBV5-1
clone size: NA
CDR3 DNA: TGCGCCAGCAGTTCGGGGACAGAATACAATGAGCAGTTCTTC
CDR3 protein: CASSSGTEYNEQFF

J gene: TRBJ2-2
D gene: TRBD2
V gene: TRBV5-1
clone size: NA
CDR3 DNA: TGCGCCAGCAGTCGTGGGACTAGCGGGAAGAACACCGGGGAGCTGTTTTTT
CDR3 protein: CASSRGTSGKNTGELFF

J gene: TRBJ1-2
D gene: NA
V gene: TRBV7-2
clone size: NA
CDR3 DNA: TGTGCCAGCAGCTCCGAATGGCCCTATGGCTACACCTTC
CDR3 protein: CASSSEWPYGYTF

J gene: TRBJ2-1
D gene: TRBD1
V gene: TRBV15
clone size: NA
CDR3 DNA: TGTGCCACCAGCCGGGACAGGAACAATGAGCAGTTCTTC
CDR3 protein: CATSRDRNNEQFF

J gene: TRBJ1-1
D gene: NA
V gene: TRBV28
clone size: once
CDR3 DNA: TGTGCCAGCACCTCCGGACAGAACACTGAAGCTTTCTTT
CDR3 protein: CASTSGQNTEAFF

J gene: TRBJ1-4
D gene: NA
V gene: TRBV30
clone size: NA
CDR3 DNA: TGTGCCTGGAGCCGAGAACGCGGGTCTAATGAAAAACTGTTTTTT
CDR3 protein: CAWSRERGSNEKLFF

J gene: TRBJ2-2
D gene: NA
V gene: TRBV5-1
clone size: NA
CDR3 DNA: TGCGCCAGCAGCTTGGGGGCAATGAACACCGGGGAGCTGTTTTTT
CDR3 protein: CASSLGAMNTGELFF

J gene: TRBJ1-5
D gene: NA
V gene: TRBV7-2
clone size: NA
CDR3 DNA: TGTGCCAGCAGCCCGTACAGTAATAGCAATCAGCCCCAGCATTTT
CDR3 protein: CASSPYSNSNQPQHF

J gene: TRBJ1-3
D gene: NA
V gene: TRBV6-1
clone size: NA
CDR3 DNA: TGTGCCAGCAGTGAAGGACGCAGGGGTTCTGCTGGAAACACCATATATTTT
CDR3 protein: CASSEGRRGSAGNTIYF

J gene: TRBJ2-1
D gene: NA
V gene: TRBV7-3
clone size: NA
CDR3 DNA: TGTGCCAGCAGCTCCCAAGGGGGTTCCTACAATGAGCAGTTCTTC
CDR3 protein: CASSSQGGSYNEQFF

J gene: TRBJ1-1
D gene: NA
V gene: TRBV28
clone size: NA
CDR3 DNA: TGTGCCAGCAAGGAGCGGACTGAAGCTTTCTTT
CDR3 protein: CASKERTEAFF

J gene: TRBJ1-5
D gene: TRBD1
V gene: TRBV28
clone size: NA
CDR3 DNA: TGTGCCAGCAGTTCAGCTGGACAGGGCAATCAGCCCCAGCATTTT
CDR3 protein: CASSSAGQGNQPQHF

J gene: TRBJ2-1
D gene: TRBD2
V gene: TRBV18
clone size: NA
CDR3 DNA: TGTGCCAGCTCACCAACCGGGACTAGCAGTTACAATGAGCAGTTCTTC
CDR3 protein: CASSPTGTSSYNEQFF

J gene: TRBJ2-1
D gene: NA
V gene: TRBV28
clone size: NA
CDR3 DNA: TGTGCCAGCAGTTTGTCTACCTTGCAGTTCTTC
CDR3 protein: CASSLSTLQFF

J gene: TRBJ1-5
D gene: NA
V gene: TRBV3-1/TRBV3-2
clone size: NA
CDR3 DNA: TGTGCCAGCAGCCAAGCGCCGGGTGGAGGTCAGCCCCAGCATTTT
CDR3 protein: CASSQAPGGGQPQHF

J gene: TRBJ1-5
D gene: TRBD1
V gene: TRBV5-6
clone size: NA
CDR3 DNA: TGTGCCAGCAGCTTACAGGGGCGATATCAGCCCCAGCATTTT
CDR3 protein: CASSLQGRYQPQHF

J gene: TRBJ1-5
D gene: NA
V gene: TRBV18
clone size: few
CDR3 DNA: TGTGCCAGCTCTAGAGCGTCGGGGAATAGCAATCAGCCCCAGCATTTT
CDR3 protein: CASSRASGNSNQPQHF

J gene: TRBJ1-4
D gene: TRBD1
V gene: TRBV19
clone size: once
CDR3 DNA: TGTGCCAGCCGTGACAGGGCGACAGAAAAACTGTTTTTT
CDR3 protein: CASRDRATEKLFF

J gene: TRBJ1-2
D gene: NA
V gene: TRBV29-1
clone size: NA
CDR3 DNA: TGCAGCTTTTATAATCGGGACAACCTCTATGGCTACACCTTC
CDR3 protein: CSFYNRDNLYGYTF

J gene: TRBJ2-2
D gene: TRBD1
V gene: TRBV7-9
clone size: few
CDR3 DNA: TGTGCCGTCCAGGGGGCAGGGAACACCGGGGAGCTGTTTTTT
CDR3 protein: CAVQGAGNTGELFF

J gene: TRBJ1-6
D gene: NA
V gene: TRBV6-5
clone size: NA
CDR3 DNA: TGTGCCAGCTTCGGCAGTAGCTCACCCCTCCACTTT
CDR3 protein: CASFGSSSPLHF

J gene: TRBJ1-5
D gene: NA
V gene: TRBV5-5
clone size: NA
CDR3 DNA: TGTGCCAGCAGCCTGGACAGTGATCAACCCCAGCATTTT
CDR3 protein: CASSLDSDQPQHF

J gene: TRBJ1-3
D gene: NA
V gene: TRBV4-3
clone size: NA
CDR3 DNA: TGCGCCAGCAGCCAGACCTCCGGAGGGTACGGAAACACCATATATTTT
CDR3 protein: CASSQTSGGYGNTIYF

J gene: TRBJ2-6
D gene: NA
V gene: TRBV5-5
clone size: NA
CDR3 DNA: TGTGCCAGCAGCTTGGTTAGAACTGGGGCCAACGTCCTGACTTTC
CDR3 protein: CASSLVRTGANVLTF

J gene: TRBJ2-5
D gene: TRBD1
V gene: TRBV5-4
clone size: NA
CDR3 DNA: TGTGCCAGCAGCGCCTCCGGGACAGGGGTTGAGACCCAGTACTTC
CDR3 protein: CASSASGTGVETQYF

J gene: TRBJ1-2
D gene: TRBD1
V gene: TRBV7-3
clone size: NA
CDR3 DNA: TGTGCCAGCAGCTTACAGGGGGCGTATGGCTACACCTTC
CDR3 protein: CASSLQGAYGYTF

J gene: TRBJ1-6
D gene: NA
V gene: TRBV5-6
clone size: NA
CDR3 DNA: TGTGCCAGCAGCGTCCTAGGCGGCGGGCTCTTGAATTCACCCCTCCACTTT
CDR3 protein: CASSVLGGGLLNSPLHF

J gene: TRBJ2-3
D gene: TRBD2
V gene: TRBV6-2/TRBV6-3
clone size: once
CDR3 DNA: TGTGCCAGCAGTTACTTAGCTAGCGGGACAGATACGCAGTATTTT
CDR3 protein: CASSYLASGTDTQYF

J gene: TRBJ2-5
D gene: TRBD2
V gene: TRBV7-3
clone size: NA
CDR3 DNA: TGTGCCTCCGAAGGGAAGAAGCGGGGGGGCGTGGAGACCCAGTACTTC
CDR3 protein: CASEGKKRGGVETQYF

J gene: TRBJ1-5
D gene: NA
V gene: TRBV11-2
clone size: NA
CDR3 DNA: TGTGCCAGCAGCTTAAATGGCGGCAGCAATCAGCCCCAGCATTTT
CDR3 protein: CASSLNGGSNQPQHF

J gene: TRBJ1-2
D gene: NA
V gene: TRBV5-1
clone size: NA
CDR3 DNA: TGCGCCAGCAGCTTGCGGGGGGACGTCAACTATGGCTACACCTTC
CDR3 protein: CASSLRGDVNYGYTF

J gene: TRBJ2-5
D gene: TRBD1
V gene: TRBV5-1
clone size: NA
CDR3 DNA: TGCGCCAGCAGCTCCGGCTCCTCCCAGGGGGCGGTTGAGACCCAGTACTTC
CDR3 protein: CASSSGSSQGAVETQYF

J gene: TRBJ2-2
D gene: TRBD1
V gene: TRBV9
clone size: NA
CDR3 DNA: TGTGCCAGCAGCGTAGAGGGACAGCTCAACACCGGGGAGCTGTTTTTT
CDR3 protein: CASSVEGQLNTGELFF

J gene: TRBJ1-3
D gene: NA
V gene: TRBV6-2/TRBV6-3
clone size: once
CDR3 DNA: TGTGCCAGCAGTTACGGAGAAATCGGAGGAAACACCATATATTTT
CDR3 protein: CASSYGEIGGNTIYF

J gene: TRBJ2-1
D gene: TRBD1
V gene: TRBV30
clone size: NA
CDR3 DNA: TGTGCCTGGAGTAGGGGACAGGATACAATGAATTTAATATACAATGAGCAGTTCTTC
CDR3 protein: CAWSRGQDTMNLIYNEQFF